These T cell receptor beta chains were read from a single sample in a study of cytomegalovirus exposure and HLA in healthy donors. Clones were read by immunoSEQ multiplex PCR, and TCRdb kept only the in-frame ones, dropping some. The repertoire consists of roughly 180,000 clones, with 78% occurring once and the leading ten covering approximately 2.6%. Sample: PBMCs. The source is a female donor in good health and CMV-seronegative. CDR3s leave out the opening cysteine and the closing phenylalanine or tryptophan. Fields, in order: J gene, V gene, CDR3 protein.

TRBJ1-4 TRBV28 ASSSPGPGKEKLF
TRBJ2-1 TRBV14 ASSYRGPYNEQF
TRBJ2-7 TRBV30 AWSWTGVSYEQY
TRBJ2-2 TRBV9 ASSFYGTGGAGELF
TRBJ2-7 TRBV19 ASSIAQGAYEQY
TRBJ2-1 TRBV6-5 ASRPGQANGEQF
TRBJ2-3 TRBV7-3 ASSVSGASTDTQY
TRBJ2-7 TRBV2 ASGSGTSHRLSYEQY
TRBJ1-5 TRBV28 ASSLNWARGNNQPQH
TRBJ1-5 TRBV19 ASSTRTEYQPQH
TRBJ1-5 TRBV18 ASSSDRDNQPQH
TRBJ2-7 TRBV5-4 ASSASGVSYEQY
TRBJ2-1 TRBV28 ASSLLQDNEQF
TRBJ2-6 TRBV2 ASTNLASGASGANVLT
TRBJ1-4 TRBV30 AWSVEREKLF
TRBJ1-5 TRBV28 ASSFPPDRSHGSNQPQH
TRBJ1-5 TRBV9 ASSTGQGNQPQH
TRBJ2-1 TRBV6-4 ASSELALSNEQF
TRBJ2-1 TRBV7-9 SSSSPLREPFNEQF
TRBJ2-7 TRBV12-5 ASGLVLGLAGYEQY
TRBJ2-5 TRBV9 ASSVEGGGAEETQY
TRBJ2-3 TRBV7-6 ASSRNPLPRGANSLNTDTQY
TRBJ2-1 TRBV27 ASSPLPGLAILDNEQF
TRBJ1-6 TRBV27 ASRAGQGNPSPLH
TRBJ2-5 TRBV28 ASAISGGAWKTQY
TRBJ2-5 TRBV29-1 SVFAGTSGYKEQY
TRBJ1-6 TRBV7-8 ASRKKQGGYNSPLH
TRBJ2-7 TRBV29-1 SVAASGYEQY
TRBJ2-2 TRBV4-3 ASRRTGGNTGELF
TRBJ2-3 TRBV7-2 ASSFFMGTGTDTQY
TRBJ1-1 TRBV5-6 ASSLPLGALISNTEAF
TRBJ1-2 TRBV27 ASSPAGGQGTGGYT
TRBJ2-4 TRBV28 ASSPAQGSKNIQY
TRBJ1-6 TRBV4-2 ASSQDPGLYNSPLH
TRBJ2-2 TRBV7-3 ASSQQRGAVGELF
TRBJ1-1 TRBV27 ASSFGGTGVSEAF
. TRBV7-8 ASSPGTVSYEQY
TRBJ1-5 TRBV19 ASSFSLGRPQH
TRBJ2-7 TRBV28 ASSPGEAGVISYEQY
TRBJ1-6 TRBV18 ASSLLSEEDNSPLH
TRBJ1-1 TRBV6-5 ASSLDRGGTEAF
TRBJ2-7 TRBV7-6 ASSLQGRSYEQY
TRBJ1-1 TRBV9 ASSVGSRGLTEAF
TRBJ1-1 TRBV27 ASSYQGNTEAF
TRBJ2-5 TRBV2 ASSQGLAGALETQY
TRBJ2-7 TRBV18 ASSPTSSYEQY
TRBJ2-7 TRBV28 ASSFSGSYEQY
TRBJ1-2 TRBV2 ASSEGRTGGAYGYT
TRBJ1-2 TRBV27 ASSLRAGGFYGYT
TRBJ1-4 TRBV11-2 ASSLYGQGGEKLF
TRBJ2-3 TRBV5-1 ASSFEGTDTQY
TRBJ2-7 TRBV19 ASSIREGYEQY
TRBJ2-1 TRBV19 ASSLGQGGYNEQF
TRBJ1-2 TRBV5-5 ASSRVGLYGYT
TRBJ1-4 TRBV9 ASSGTGALEKLF
TRBJ2-7 TRBV2 ASNLAETSYEQY
TRBJ2-6 TRBV19 ASSSSGHVGTSGANVLT
TRBJ1-1 TRBV27 ASRTGAGTEAS
TRBJ1-1 TRBV7-3 ASSLIQGNTEAF